There are many counts of the clone carrying this T cell receptor (beta chain). Its specificity is not known. The sample is drawn from a study of T cells in Graves' hyperthyroidism and ophthalmopathy. Study observations and caveats: Most clonotypes expanded in thyroid above 0.001 were likewise present in blood. A 13 V-J signature model discriminated ophthalmopathy versus stable hyperthyroidism.

TCR beta CDR3 regions were amplified from RNA. A set of HTBI primers served as the primers for a first-round RT-PCR of the TCR CDR3. TCRdb reprocessed the multiplex PCR reads via MiXCR and lists one record per CDR3 protein. The sample shows approximately 700,000 distinct CDR3 sequences, 45% of them seen only once. Trimming left V 6 bases short and J 3 bases short, with 11 bases between. The V gene's germline CDR1 is SQVTM and CDR2 ANQGSEA. The CDR3 sequence is 12 residues long. The J gene is TRBJ1-2, the V gene TRBV29-1; D unresolved. This clonotype was sampled from an adult man with Graves' disease, either hyperthyroidism or ophthalmopathy (not recorded which). The sample taken for sequencing was peripheral blood or thyroid tissue (not recorded which). The CDR3 nucleotides read TGCAGCGTGGGAGACGGCGACTATGGCTACACCTTC. It codes for CSVGDGDYGYTF.